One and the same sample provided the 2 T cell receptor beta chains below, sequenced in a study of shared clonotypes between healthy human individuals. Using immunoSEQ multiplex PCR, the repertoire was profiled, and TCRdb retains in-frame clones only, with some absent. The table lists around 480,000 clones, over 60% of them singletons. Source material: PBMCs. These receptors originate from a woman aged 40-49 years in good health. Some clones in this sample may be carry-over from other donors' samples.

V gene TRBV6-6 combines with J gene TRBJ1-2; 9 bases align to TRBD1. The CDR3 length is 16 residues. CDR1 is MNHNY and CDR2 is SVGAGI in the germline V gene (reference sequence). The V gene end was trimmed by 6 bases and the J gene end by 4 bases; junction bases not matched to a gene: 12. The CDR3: CASSQPWTGVVYGYTF. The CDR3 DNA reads TGTGCCAGCAGCCAACCTTGGACAGGGGTAGTCTATGGCTACACCTTC.

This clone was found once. The CDR3 DNA follows: TGTGCCAGCAGCCAAGACGAGGGCCTCTCCTACGAGCAGTACTTC. Its translation is CASSQDEGLSYEQYF. The chain recombines TRBV4-2 with TRBJ2-7, with D possibly TRBD2 on 5 matching bases. The V end lost 0 bases, the J end lost 0 bases, and 9 bases lay between the germline ends. This CDR3 contains 15 residues. Germline V gives CDR1 LGHNA, CDR2 YNFKEQ.